This TCR beta chain comes out of a study of T cells in Graves' hyperthyroidism and ophthalmopathy. About the study: Initial diagnosis, before any treatment, was when peripheral blood was collected.

In patients aged 18 to 65, hyperthyroidism was newly diagnosed, with duration under 2 months. Criteria for exclusion of patients were uncontrolled infection, other autoimmune disease, pregnancy or lactation. The ends lost 2 bases at V and 6 bases at J; junction bases unmatched: 12. The CDR3 length is 17 residues. The germline V gene encodes CDR1 DFQATT and CDR2 SNEGSKA (reference sequence). It was RNA transcripts that yielded the amplified TCR beta CDR3 regions. The TCR CDR3 first-round RT-PCR relied on the HTBI primer set. TCRdb fed the multiplex PCR reads into MiXCR, producing one record per CDR3 protein. The repertoire holds roughly 740,000 distinct CDR3 sequences, with 16% as singletons. Only a few counts were recorded for this clonotype.

The receptor was derived from a man aged 18 to 29 with Graves' hyperthyroidism. The chain links TRBV20-1 to TRBJ1-5, with 11 bases lining up with TRBD1. Sequencing input: blood. In DNA form, the CDR3 reads TGCAGTGCTAGACCCGGACAGGGGGCTTCTTGGGGTCAGCCCCAGCATTTT. The encoded protein is CSARPGQGASWGQPQHF.